Listed below are T cell receptor beta chains from one sample, sequenced in a study of T cell responses to AZD1222 COVID-19 vaccine. Produced via immunoSEQ multiplex PCR; TCRdb's table is partial and in-frame only. The table records 55,000 to 85,000 clones, around 83% of them present only once. Sequenced here: peripheral blood, sampled on day 0 of AZD1222 vaccination. The source is an adult in good health. Each CDR3 is given with its conserved first and last residue. A D gene is named only where the DNA matches it firmly. The listing skips clone size in some rows; elsewhere it reads once, few, many or a size class.

v_call	d_call	j_call	clone_size	cdr3_nt	cdr3_aa
TRBV11-1	TRBD1	TRBJ2-7	.	TGTGCCAGCAGCGGAATTAGGGGGCGGTACGAGCAGTACTTC	CASSGIRGRYEQYF
TRBV5-1	.	TRBJ1-4	.	TGCGCCAGCAGCTCCGAGCATGAAAAACTGTTTTTT	CASSSEHEKLFF
TRBV29-1	.	TRBJ1-2	few	TGCAGCGTTGGACGTCAAAACTATGGCTACACCTTC	CSVGRQNYGYTF
TRBV9	.	TRBJ1-2	once	TGTGCCAGCAGCCCGCGATGGGGGGCGAATTACACCTTC	CASSPRWGANYTF
TRBV10-3	.	TRBJ1-5	.	TGTGCCATCAGCGGGACGGGACACCAAAATCAGCCCCAGCATTTT	CAISGTGHQNQPQHF
TRBV3-1/TRBV3-2	TRBD2	TRBJ2-1	.	TGTGCCAGCAGCCAAGTCCCTAGCGGGGGGCTATACAATGAGCAGTTCTTC	CASSQVPSGGLYNEQFF
TRBV30	.	TRBJ2-7	few	TGTGCCTGGACTCCCGGGGAAGACTACGAGCAGTACTTC	CAWTPGEDYEQYF
TRBV9	.	TRBJ1-1	.	TGTGCCAGCAGCGTATCCCATAGCACTGAAGCTTTCTTT	CASSVSHSTEAFF
TRBV5-1	TRBD1	TRBJ2-1	.	TGCGCCAGCAGCACAGGGACAGGGTTTGCAAATGAGCAGTTCTTC	CASSTGTGFANEQFF
TRBV7-8	.	TRBJ1-1	medium-sized	TGTGCCAGCAGCTACCGGGACCGCGGCTCTGGAGCTTTCTTT	CASSYRDRGSGAFF
TRBV5-1	.	TRBJ2-7	.	TGCGCCAGCAGCTTATTAGAGTGGCGCGAGCAGTACTTC	CASSLLEWREQYF
TRBV2	.	TRBJ2-6	.	TGTGCCAGCATACGACAGGCTGGGGCCAACGTCCTGACTTTC	CASIRQAGANVLTF
TRBV11-2	TRBD2	TRBJ2-3	.	TGTGCCAGCAGTTCCGGGACTAGCGGCACAGATACGCAGTATTTT	CASSSGTSGTDTQYF
TRBV2	.	TRBJ2-5	.	TGTGCCAGCAGGAGGGGAGGCCTGGAGACCCAGTACTTC	CASRRGGLETQYF
TRBV9	.	TRBJ2-5	.	TGTGCCAGCAGCGTTGCTAGCGCCTCGGAGACCCAGTACTTC	CASSVASASETQYF
TRBV4-2	.	TRBJ1-2	.	TGTGCCAGCAGCCCCGGTCCCGACCAGGACTACACCTTC	CASSPGPDQDYTF
TRBV29-1	.	TRBJ1-3	.	TGCAGCGTCGGATCGGAGAACACCATATATTTT	CSVGSENTIYF
TRBV7-9	.	TRBJ2-3	.	TGTGCCAGCAGCCTATGGGACGGGACGGCGGATACGCAGTATTTT	CASSLWDGTADTQYF
TRBV12-1	.	TRBJ1-6	.	TGTGCCAGCAATTCCCGGGACAGCTGCGGTAATTCACCCCTCCACTTT	CASNSRDSCGNSPLHF
TRBV28	.	TRBJ1-4	.	TGTGCCAGCAGTTTACGGGGAGAAAAACTGTTTTTT	CASSLRGEKLFF
TRBV3-1/TRBV3-2	.	TRBJ1-4	.	TGTGCCAGCAGCCTACTAGGAGCAACTAATGAAAAACTGTTTTTT	CASSLLGATNEKLFF
TRBV11-3	TRBD2	TRBJ2-1	.	TGTGCCAGCAGCCCCGGACTAGCCGGGATAGATGAGCAGTTCTTC	CASSPGLAGIDEQFF
TRBV7-8	.	TRBJ2-3	.	TGTGCCAGCAGCTTCGTATTATTATGGGATACGCAGTATTTT	CASSFVLLWDTQYF
TRBV30	TRBD1	TRBJ2-5	.	TGTGCCTGGACCCCAGGGGGCCTAGGAGAGACCCAGTACTTC	CAWTPGGLGETQYF
TRBV3-1/TRBV3-2	.	TRBJ1-4	.	TGTGCCAGCAGCCAGCGGCGAGACGGAGAAAAACTGTTTTTT	CASSQRRDGEKLFF
TRBV28	.	TRBJ1-3	.	TGTGCCAGCCATGACACTTTCTCTGGAAACACCATATATTTT	CASHDTFSGNTIYF
TRBV9	.	TRBJ1-1	few	TGTGCCAGCAGCGTAGACATGAACACTGAAGCTTTCTTT	CASSVDMNTEAFF
TRBV25-1	TRBD2	TRBJ2-7	.	TGTGCCAGCAGTGCGAACCTAGCGGGCGAGCAGTACTTC	CASSANLAGEQYF
TRBV19	TRBD1	TRBJ1-1	.	TGTGCCAGTAAGTCCAAGCCCGGACAGGGGGCAGGTGGCACTGAAGCTTTCTTT	CASKSKPGQGAGGTEAFF
TRBV10-2	.	TRBJ2-7	once	TGCGCCAGCAGTGGAACAGGGATGAGCTCCTACGAGCAGTACTTC	CASSGTGMSSYEQYF
TRBV11-3	.	TRBJ1-5	.	TGTGCCAGCAGCTTTTGGGGAGGGAGGCTTAGCAATCAGCCCCAGCATTTT	CASSFWGGRLSNQPQHF
TRBV9	.	TRBJ1-5	.	TGTGCCAGCAGCGTAGACGCTACGGAGCAGCCCCAGCATTTT	CASSVDATEQPQHF
TRBV27	.	TRBJ1-6	.	TGTGCCAGCAGTAAGGGGGGGGTAAGCTCCTATAATTCACCCCTCCACTTT	CASSKGGVSSYNSPLHF
TRBV6-5	.	TRBJ1-2	.	TGTGCCAGCAGCCCACGTGATTACTATGGCTACACCTTC	CASSPRDYYGYTF
TRBV30	.	TRBJ1-3	.	TGTGCCTGGACCCAAAGTACAGGCTCTGGAAACACCATATATTTT	CAWTQSTGSGNTIYF
TRBV12-3/TRBV12-4	.	TRBJ1-1	.	TGTGCCAGCAGTTTTGAGGGGGGCACTGAAGCTTTCTTT	CASSFEGGTEAFF
TRBV5-1	TRBD1	TRBJ1-1	.	TGCGCCAGCAGCTTATCGGACAGGGCTTTTGAAGCTTTCTTT	CASSLSDRAFEAFF
TRBV11-2	.	TRBJ1-1	.	TGTGCCAGCAGCCCGAACAGACAGTACACTGAAGCTTTCTTT	CASSPNRQYTEAFF
TRBV6-6	.	TRBJ1-3	.	TGTGCCAGCAGTTATAGTGGTGCTGGAAACACCATATATTTT	CASSYSGAGNTIYF
TRBV7-2	TRBD1	TRBJ2-7	.	TGTGCCAGCAGCTTAGCTGGACAGGGGAGCTCCTACGAGCAGTACTTC	CASSLAGQGSSYEQYF
TRBV6-5	.	TRBJ1-6	.	TGTGCCAGCAGTTACTCAAATAATTCACCCCTCCACTTT	CASSYSNNSPLHF
TRBV30	.	TRBJ1-6	.	TGTGCCTGGAGTGTACTGAGTAGAAACAGAGCCCAACCCCTCCACTTT	CAWSVLSRNRAQPLHF
TRBV23-1	.	TRBJ1-4	.	TGCGCCAGCAGTCTCGCACTTGGTCGGGGGGTAGTCGCAACTAATGAAAAACTGTTTTTT	CASSLALGRGVVATNEKLFF
TRBV4-1	TRBD1	TRBJ1-2	.	TGCGCCAGCAGCCAAGTGCCGGGACAGGGAGACTATGGCTACACCTTC	CASSQVPGQGDYGYTF
TRBV6-5	.	TRBJ2-3	.	TGTGCCAGCGGGAAGGACACCAGCACAGATACGCAGTATTTT	CASGKDTSTDTQYF
TRBV16	.	TRBJ2-7	.	TGTGCCAGCAGCCAAGGGTCCTCCGCGAGCGAGCAGTACTTC	CASSQGSSASEQYF
TRBV7-2	.	TRBJ1-2	once	TGTGCCAGCAGCTTAGACCAACCCGGGCCTTACACCTTC	CASSLDQPGPYTF
TRBV6-5	.	TRBJ1-2	.	TGTGCCAGCAGTTACCGCCCGGACCACCCTTATGGCTACACCTTC	CASSYRPDHPYGYTF
TRBV15	TRBD1	TRBJ1-2	.	TGTGCCACCAGCCGATGGGCCGGGACAGGAGATTTTAACTATGGCTACACCTTC	CATSRWAGTGDFNYGYTF
TRBV4-1	.	TRBJ2-3	.	TGCGCCAGCAGCCTCCGACTAGGAGGGGGCACAGATACGCAGTATTTT	CASSLRLGGGTDTQYF
TRBV7-3	TRBD1	TRBJ1-6	medium-sized	TGTGCCAGCAGCTGGGGACAGACTAATTCACCCCTCCACTTT	CASSWGQTNSPLHF
TRBV15	.	TRBJ1-4	.	TGTGCCACCAGCAGAGATTCACAGGGACGGGAAAAACTGTTTTTT	CATSRDSQGREKLFF
TRBV10-3	TRBD1	TRBJ1-1	.	TGTGCCATCAGACCGGGACAGGGGACGAACACTGAAGCTTTCTTT	CAIRPGQGTNTEAFF
TRBV5-8	.	TRBJ2-7	.	TGTGCCAGCAGCTTCAGGGAAAGGACTTCTGGTTTGCAGTACTTC	CASSFRERTSGLQYF